A selection of T cell receptor beta chains follows, all from one sample in a study of CD8 T cells in ankylosing spondylitis. TCRdb itself ran the 5' RACE reads through MiXCR, one entry per CDR3 protein. This sample has about 840,000 distinct CDR3 sequences, with 10% to 15% found just once. The specimen was blood, either unsorted or a sorted T cell fraction (not recorded which). The receptors stem from a male donor with ankylosing spondylitis. The CDR3 runs from the conserved cysteine through the conserved F or W. Fields, in order: V gene, J gene, D gene, CDR3 length, clone size, CDR3 protein, CDR3 DNA. D genes are given only for firm matches. Size values are once, few and many counts, or a class for expanded clones, and some rows have none.

TRBV20-1,TRBJ2-3,-,13,many,CSARYRYTDTQYF,TGCAGTGCTAGATACCGCTACACAGATACGCAGTATTTT
TRBV7-2,TRBJ1-1,-,14,-,CASSGLLYDTEAFF,TGTGCCAGCAGCGGCCTCCTGTACGACACTGAAGCTTTCTTT
TRBV28,TRBJ2-1,TRBD2,14,-,CASSRAGGPHEQFF,TGTGCCAGCAGTCGGGCGGGAGGGCCCCATGAGCAGTTCTTC
TRBV20-1,TRBJ2-3,TRBD2,17,few,CSATRGTSGASTDTQYF,TGCAGTGCTACCCGAGGGACTAGCGGGGCCAGCACAGATACGCAGTATTTT
TRBV6-1,TRBJ1-2,-,13,many,CASKARPEYGYTF,TGTGCCAGCAAGGCCCGTCCAGAGTATGGCTACACCTTC
TRBV20-1,TRBJ1-6,-,16,-,CSARRYPGTYNSPLHF,TGCAGTGCTAGACGTTATCCGGGAACGTATAATTCACCCCTCCACTTT
TRBV19,TRBJ1-1,-,16,-,CASSIISDLAGTEAFF,TGTGCCAGTAGTATCATCAGCGACCTCGCGGGCACTGAAGCTTTCTTT
TRBV5-1,TRBJ1-1,-,14,many,CASSLDGMNTEAFF,TGCGCCAGCAGCTTGGACGGAATGAACACTGAAGCTTTCTTT
TRBV6-1,TRBJ2-3,-,14,few,CASSHRQRPDTQYF,TGTGCCAGCAGCCACCGACAGCGACCAGATACGCAGTATTTT
TRBV10-3,TRBJ2-3,TRBD2,17,few,CAISLAGGPGATDTQYF,TGTGCCATCAGTCTAGCGGGAGGACCTGGTGCGACAGATACGCAGTATTTT
TRBV20-1,TRBJ2-7,-,15,few,CSAAFNEPLVYEQYF,TGCAGTGCAGCATTCAACGAGCCCCTCGTTTACGAGCAGTACTTC
TRBV10-3,TRBJ1-6,-,13,few,CATLEGGNSPLHF,TGTGCCACCCTAGAGGGGGGCAATTCACCCCTCCACTTT
TRBV20-1,TRBJ2-7,-,13,few,CSAPRTGANEQYF,TGCAGTGCCCCTAGAACGGGGGCGAACGAGCAGTACTTC
TRBV2,TRBJ1-3,-,15,few,CASRFGRISGNTIYF,TGTGCCAGCCGATTCGGACGGATCTCTGGAAACACCATATATTTT
TRBV12-3/TRBV12-4,TRBJ1-3,-,14,few,CASSPILSGNTIYF,TGTGCCAGCAGTCCCATACTCTCTGGAAACACCATATATTTT
TRBV5-1,TRBJ2-7,-,13,few,CASSSIVPYEQYF,TGCGCCAGCAGCAGTATCGTTCCCTACGAGCAGTACTTC
TRBV5-1,TRBJ2-1,TRBD2,16,few,CASSLVGAGAGNEQFF,TGCGCCAGCAGCTTGGTAGGGGCGGGAGCTGGAAATGAGCAGTTCTTC
TRBV20-1,TRBJ1-1,TRBD1,18,-,CSARVFGQGEVRPLEAFF,TGCAGTGCTAGAGTCTTTGGACAGGGGGAAGTGCGGCCCCTTGAAGCTTTCTTT
TRBV30,TRBJ2-1,-,14,-,CAWSAWRIYNEQFF,TGTGCCTGGAGTGCTTGGCGGATATACAATGAGCAGTTCTTC
TRBV18,TRBJ2-7,-,12,-,CASSPVPYEQYF,TGTGCCAGCTCACCGGTCCCCTACGAGCAGTACTTC
TRBV6-5,TRBJ2-1,TRBD2,17,-,CASSYSTGTSVSGEQFF,TGTGCCAGCAGTTACTCCACCGGGACTAGCGTATCCGGTGAGCAGTTCTTC
TRBV29-1,TRBJ2-2,TRBD1,15,few,CSVELGQANTGELFF,TGCAGCGTTGAACTGGGACAGGCCAACACCGGGGAGCTGTTTTTT
TRBV29-1,TRBJ1-1,TRBD1,13,many,CSVEATGIEMAFF,TGCAGCGTTGAAGCGACAGGGATTGAAATGGCTTTCTTT
TRBV20-1,TRBJ2-7,-,16,many,CSAREWVAGHSYEQYF,TGCAGTGCTAGAGAGTGGGTAGCAGGCCACTCCTACGAGCAGTACTTC
TRBV10-3,TRBJ1-1,-,12,many,CAIKADGTEAFF,TGTGCCATCAAGGCCGATGGGACTGAAGCTTTCTTT
TRBV5-1,TRBJ1-2,TRBD1,14,many,CASSPRQGFYGYTF,TGCGCCAGCAGTCCAAGACAGGGATTCTATGGCTACACCTTC
TRBV20-1,TRBJ2-5,-,14,-,CSARVGDLKGTQYF,TGCAGTGCTAGAGTTGGGGACCTCAAGGGGACCCAGTACTTC
TRBV5-1,TRBJ1-1,-,13,-,CASSAQGPTEAFF,TGCGCCAGCAGCGCACAGGGCCCCACTGAAGCTTTCTTT
TRBV6-1,TRBJ1-2,TRBD1,14,-,CASSEGTGNYGYTF,TGTGCCAGCAGTGAAGGGACAGGGAACTATGGCTACACCTTC
TRBV12-3/TRBV12-4,TRBJ2-7,-,14,-,CASSRDTGDYEQYF,TGTGCCAGCAGTCGGGACACCGGTGACTACGAGCAGTACTTC
TRBV28,TRBJ1-2,TRBD1,14,-,CASSSYRGGYGYTF,TGTGCCAGCAGTTCGTACAGGGGCGGCTATGGCTACACCTTC
TRBV12-3/TRBV12-4,TRBJ1-1,TRBD1,12,many,CASGQGRLGAFF,TGTGCCAGCGGACAGGGGCGCCTTGGGGCTTTCTTT
TRBV7-2,TRBJ1-4,-,14,few,CASSLAGRGEKLFF,TGTGCCAGCAGCTTAGCTGGTAGGGGGGAAAAACTGTTTTTT
TRBV20-1,TRBJ2-4,-,14,few,CSAHRDPSENIQYF,TGCAGTGCTCACCGGGACCCCAGCGAAAACATTCAGTACTTC
TRBV7-3,TRBJ2-7,TRBD1,16,-,CASSLNSDRGNYEQYF,TGTGCCAGCAGCTTAAATTCGGACAGGGGGAACTACGAGCAGTACTTC
TRBV6-2/TRBV6-3,TRBJ2-1,TRBD1,20,many,CASTSLAGTGGFGLYNEQFF,TGTGCCAGCACCTCATTGGCCGGGACAGGTGGTTTCGGACTCTACAATGAGCAGTTCTTC
TRBV29-1,TRBJ2-1,-,14,many,CSVGRASIYNEQFF,TGCAGCGTTGGGCGTGCCAGTATCTACAATGAGCAGTTCTTC
TRBV20-1,TRBJ1-1,-,14,-,CSARDPNTNTEAFF,TGCAGTGCTAGAGATCCCAATACGAACACTGAAGCTTTCTTT
TRBV12-3/TRBV12-4,TRBJ1-6,-,13,-,CASSLQLLSPLHF,TGTGCCAGCAGTCTCCAACTCCTTTCACCCCTCCACTTT
TRBV10-3,TRBJ2-2,-,14,-,CAISDDRATGELFF,TGTGCCATCAGTGACGACAGAGCCACCGGGGAGCTGTTTTTT
TRBV20-1,TRBJ2-1,-,15,few,CSATRPAGPYNEQFF,TGCAGTGCTACCCGCCCCGCGGGACCCTACAATGAGCAGTTCTTC
TRBV4-2,TRBJ2-1,TRBD2,14,many,CASTRLAGVGEQFF,TGTGCCAGCACTCGACTAGCGGGAGTTGGTGAGCAGTTCTTC
TRBV5-5,TRBJ1-1,-,16,-,CASSPQAGVGNTEAFF,TGTGCCAGCAGCCCCCAGGCAGGGGTGGGGAACACTGAAGCTTTCTTT
TRBV10-3,TRBJ2-5,-,12,-,CAISEAVEYQYF,TGTGCCATCAGTGAAGCGGTCGAATACCAGTACTTC
TRBV20-1,TRBJ2-3,TRBD2,15,few,CSARDLAGPTDTQYF,TGCAGTGCTAGAGACCTAGCGGGACCCACAGATACGCAGTATTTT
TRBV25-1,TRBJ1-1,-,13,few,CASSEHEQTEAFF,TGTGCCAGCAGTGAACATGAGCAGACTGAAGCTTTCTTT
TRBV6-5,TRBJ2-1,TRBD2,17,many,CASSSGTSGSSYNEQFF,TGTGCCAGCAGTTCCGGGACTAGCGGAAGCTCCTACAATGAGCAGTTCTTC
TRBV5-1,TRBJ1-5,-,15,few,CASRLGVGGNQPQHF,TGCGCCAGCCGCCTCGGCGTTGGCGGCAATCAGCCCCAGCATTTT
TRBV5-6,TRBJ2-4,-,15,many,CASSLRGKAKNIQYF,TGTGCCAGCAGCTTGCGGGGCAAAGCCAAAAACATTCAGTACTTC
TRBV29-1,TRBJ2-7,TRBD1,13,-,CSVEDRYSYEQYF,TGCAGCGTTGAGGACAGGTACTCCTACGAGCAGTACTTC
TRBV7-7,TRBJ2-2,-,18,many,CASIPQSGAGGSTGELFF,TGTGCTAGCATTCCCCAATCTGGGGCAGGAGGGTCGACCGGGGAGCTGTTTTTT
TRBV20-1,TRBJ2-1,-,15,-,CSARIFSEPYNEQFF,TGCAGTGCGCGCATTTTCTCTGAACCTTACAATGAGCAGTTCTTC
TRBV20-1,TRBJ1-4,TRBD1,16,few,CSARPATGGEYEKLFF,TGCAGTGCTAGGCCGGCGACAGGGGGGGAATATGAAAAACTGTTTTTT
TRBV7-9,TRBJ2-1,TRBD1,13,few,CASSPIDRDEQFF,TGTGCCAGCAGCCCGATCGACAGGGATGAGCAGTTCTTC
TRBV29-1,TRBJ2-5,TRBD2,13,many,CSAARTRGETQYF,TGCAGCGCAGCGAGGACTAGGGGAGAGACCCAGTACTTC